The next 9 T cell receptor beta chains were all read from a single sample in a study of blood T cell repertoires in COVID-19 (dated by TCRdb to the early 2020s). Library creation used the immunoSEQ multiplex PCR assay. Drawn from immuneACCESS, this table holds only the in-frame rearrangements with V and J called that TCRdb kept. Clones are partly lost; checked studies trace under half to an unresolved V gene and leave the rest unexplained. The sample profile shows 250,000 to 350,000 clones; 87% of them were found once. Jointly, the top ten make up 2% to 2.5% of the sample. What was sequenced was peripheral blood. The receptors were gathered from a woman between 45 and 65 years old who had recovered from COVID-19.

V is TRBV30 and J is TRBJ2-2; 10 bases agree with TRBD1. Germline V gene lookup returns CDR1 GTSNPN and CDR2 SVGIG (reference sequence). The CDR3 extends over 15 amino acids. V gave up 5 bases and J gave up 2 bases; unmatched junction bases: 5. CDR3 amino acids: CAWDRGLTNTGELFF. The CDR3 DNA follows: TGTGCCTGGGACAGGGGGCTTACTAACACCGGGGAGCTGTTTTTT.

J is TRBJ2-2 and V is TRBV5-1, with TRBD1 matching 9 bases. The V gene's germline CDR1 is SGHRS and CDR2 YFSETQ. The junction had 3 bases not matched to a gene; V was cut back by 4 bases and J by 5 bases. The CDR3 consists of 14 residues. CDR3 DNA: TGCGCCAGCAGCGGACAGGGGACTACCGGGGAGCTGTTTTTT. Encoded protein: CASSGQGTTGELFF.

V is TRBV27 and J is TRBJ1-2; 7 bases are shared with TRBD1. This CDR3 contains 15 residues. Germline V gene sequence: CDR1 MNHEY, CDR2 SMNVEV (reference sequence). V lost 3 bases to trimming and J lost 4 bases; unmatched junction nucleotides: 8. Here the CDR3 reads CASSFTGETPYGYTF. DNA of the CDR3: TGTGCCAGCAGTTTCACAGGGGAAACTCCCTATGGCTACACCTTC.

CDR3 in DNA: TGTGCCAGCAGGTCCAGACAGGGATTGGGTGAAAAACTGTTTTTT. Translation: CASRSRQGLGEKLFF. The genes are TRBV7-2 and TRBJ1-4, with TRBD1 identical over 7 bases. CDR1 is SGHTA, CDR2 FQGNSA, per germline. This CDR3 contains 15 residues. J was trimmed by 7 bases and V by 6 bases; bases with no gene match: 11.

This clone was detected once. V gene TRBV3-1 (or the pseudogene TRBV3-2) combines with J gene TRBJ2-7; possibly TRBD1 for D (7 bases). This CDR3 has 16 amino acids. Trimming cost V 4 bases and J 0 bases, with 16 bases left between them. Looked up from germline, CDR1 is LGHDT and CDR2 is YNNKEL (reference sequence). In nucleotides, the CDR3 is TGTGCCAGCAGCCCCAGCGCGGGGACAGACTCCTACGAGCAGTACTTC. It encodes CASSPSAGTDSYEQYF.

CDR3 loop: CASSYTGQQNIQYF. CDR3 sequence (DNA): TGTGCCAGCAGTTACACGGGACAGCAAAACATTCAGTACTTC. V gene TRBV6-5 combines with J gene TRBJ2-4, with TRBD1 matching over 7 bases. V was pared by 2 bases and J by 5 bases, with 3 bases of the junction left unmatched. The length of the CDR3 is 14 residues. Germline V CDR1 and CDR2: MNHEY, SVGAGI.

The chain couples TRBV7-8 to TRBJ1-4; D perhaps matches TRBD1 (6 bases). The germline V gene has CDR1 SGHVS and CDR2 FQNEAQ. The CDR3 contains 14 residues. V was clipped by 5 bases and J by 8 bases, with 15 bases between them. Here the CDR3 DNA reads TGTGCCAGCAGCACACACAGGGCTGACGAAAAACTGTTTTTT. Translating it yields CASSTHRADEKLFF. The whole variable domain, filled in from reference TRBV7-8 and TRBJ1-4, reads GAGVSQSPRYKVAKRGQDVALRCDPISGHVSLFWYQQALGQGPEFLTYFQNEAQLDKSGLPSDRFFAERPEGSVSTLKIQRTQQEDSAVYLCASSTHRADEKLFFGSGTQLSVL.

The rearrangement uses TRBV3-1 (or the pseudogene TRBV3-2) and TRBJ2-7; 14 bases map to TRBD2. This CDR3 is 16 amino acids long. V lost 3 bases, J lost 3 bases, and 4 bases stayed unmatched. Germline CDR1 reads LGHDT; CDR2 reads YNNKEL (reference sequence). CDR3 DNA: TGTGCCAGCAGCCACTTTGGGACTAGCGGGGGCTACGAGCAGTACTTC. Translation gives CASSHFGTSGGYEQYF.

The chain links TRBV19 to TRBJ1-4; D is ambiguous. V lost 6 bases, J lost 0 bases, and 8 bases lay in between. CDR3 length equals 14 residues. CDR1 is LNHDA and CDR2 is SQIVND in the germline V gene (reference sequence). DNA of the CDR3: TGTGCCAGTAGGCTGGGAGCAACTAATGAAAAACTGTTTTTT. This encodes CASRLGATNEKLFF.